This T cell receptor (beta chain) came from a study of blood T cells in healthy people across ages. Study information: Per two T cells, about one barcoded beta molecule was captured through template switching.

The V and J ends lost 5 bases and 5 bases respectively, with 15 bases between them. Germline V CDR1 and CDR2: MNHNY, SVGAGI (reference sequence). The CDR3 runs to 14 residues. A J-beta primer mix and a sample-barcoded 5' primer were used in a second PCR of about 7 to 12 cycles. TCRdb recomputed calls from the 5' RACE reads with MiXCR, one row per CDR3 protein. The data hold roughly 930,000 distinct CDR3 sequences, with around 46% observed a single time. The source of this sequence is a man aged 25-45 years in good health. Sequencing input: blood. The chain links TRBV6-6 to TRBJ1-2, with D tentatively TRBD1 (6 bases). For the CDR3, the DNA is TGTGCCAGCAGTCTACAGGGAAGTGGATATGGCTACACCTTC. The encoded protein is CASSLQGSGYGYTF.